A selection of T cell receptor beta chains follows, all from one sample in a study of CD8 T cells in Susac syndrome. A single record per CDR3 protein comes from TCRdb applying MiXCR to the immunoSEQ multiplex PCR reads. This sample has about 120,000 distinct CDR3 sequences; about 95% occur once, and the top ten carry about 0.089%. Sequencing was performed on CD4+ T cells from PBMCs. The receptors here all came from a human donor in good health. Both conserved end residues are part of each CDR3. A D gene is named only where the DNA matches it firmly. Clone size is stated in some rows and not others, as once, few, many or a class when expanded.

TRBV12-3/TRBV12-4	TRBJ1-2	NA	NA	TGTGCCAGCAACACCGGGGCCGGGGATGGCTACACCTTC	CASNTGAGDGYTF
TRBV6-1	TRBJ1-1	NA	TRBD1	TGTGCCAGCAGGGACAGGGGGCGGATAAACACTGAAGCTTTCTTT	CASRDRGRINTEAFF
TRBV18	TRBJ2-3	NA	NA	TGTGCCAGCTCACCGCAAGGAGGAACTAGCACAGATACGCAGTATTTT	CASSPQGGTSTDTQYF
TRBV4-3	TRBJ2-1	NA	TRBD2	TGCGCCAGCAGCCAAGAGACAGCGGGATCCTACAATGAGCAGTTCTTC	CASSQETAGSYNEQFF
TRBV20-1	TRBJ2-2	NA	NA	TGCAGTGCTCCCGTTGAAAGCGGCCGGGAGCTGTTTTTT	CSAPVESGRELFF
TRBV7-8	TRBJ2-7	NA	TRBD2	TGTGCCAGCAGCCCCCTAGCGGGAAACTCCTACGAGCAGTACTTC	CASSPLAGNSYEQYF
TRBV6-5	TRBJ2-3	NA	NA	TGTGCCAGCAGTTACTCGGACCCCACAGATACGCAGTATTTT	CASSYSDPTDTQYF
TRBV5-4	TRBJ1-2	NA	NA	TGTGCCACTTCGCAAGATAACTATGGCTACACCTTC	CATSQDNYGYTF
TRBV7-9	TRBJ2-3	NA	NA	TGTGCCAGCAGCTTCGTAGCGAGGAGCACAGATACGCAGTATTTT	CASSFVARSTDTQYF
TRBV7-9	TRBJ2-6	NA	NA	TGTGCCAGCAGCCGGGACATATCTGGGGCCAACGTCCTGACTTTC	CASSRDISGANVLTF
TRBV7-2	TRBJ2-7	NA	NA	TGTGCCAGCAGCACCCGACACCCCTACGAGCAGTACTTC	CASSTRHPYEQYF
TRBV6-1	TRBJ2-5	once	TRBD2	TGTGCCAGCAGTCCCGCTGGGACCTTTAGCGGGACGAAGACCCAGTACTTC	CASSPAGTFSGTKTQYF
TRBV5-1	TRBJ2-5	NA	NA	TGCGCCAGCAGCTTGGGGGGTCGGGGTAGCTTCCAAGAGACCCAGTACTTC	CASSLGGRGSFQETQYF
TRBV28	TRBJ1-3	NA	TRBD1	TGTGCCAGCAGTCCAGGACAGGGGAAGTTTTCTGGAAACACCATATATTTT	CASSPGQGKFSGNTIYF
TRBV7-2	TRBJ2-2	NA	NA	TGTGCCAGCAGTCTAGGAGCTAAAAGGGCCGGGGAGCTGTTTTTT	CASSLGAKRAGELFF
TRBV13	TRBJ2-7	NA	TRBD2	TGTGCCAGCTCGGGACTAGCGGAATCCTACGAGCAGTACTTC	CASSGLAESYEQYF
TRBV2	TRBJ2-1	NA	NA	TGTGCCAGCAGGGGACCGAGCTCCTACAATGAGCAGTTCTTC	CASRGPSSYNEQFF
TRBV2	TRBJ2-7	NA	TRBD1	TGTGCCAGCAGTGACCAAGGGGGCCTTCGATACGAGCAGTACTTC	CASSDQGGLRYEQYF
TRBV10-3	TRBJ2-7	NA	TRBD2	TGTGCCATCAGTGAGTCTAGCGGGAGGGCCTACGAGCAGTACTTC	CAISESSGRAYEQYF
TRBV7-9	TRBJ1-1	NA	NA	TGTGCCAGCAGCCCGGGGAACATGAACACTGAAGCTTTCTTT	CASSPGNMNTEAFF
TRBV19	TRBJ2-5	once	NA	TGTGCCAGTAGTATAGTGGGACCCCGGGCGGAGACCCAGTACTTC	CASSIVGPRAETQYF
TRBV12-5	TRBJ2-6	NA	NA	TGTGCTAGTGGTTTGCCTCAGCCCTCTGGGGCCAACGTCCTGACTTTC	CASGLPQPSGANVLTF
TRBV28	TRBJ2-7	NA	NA	TGTGCCAGCACTTCTAGCTCGGACGAGCAGTACTTC	CASTSSSDEQYF
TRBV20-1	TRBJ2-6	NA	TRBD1	TGCAGTGCTGGACAGGGTAGTTTGGCCAACGTCCTGACTTTC	CSAGQGSLANVLTF
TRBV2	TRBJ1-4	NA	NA	TGTGCCAGCAGGAGGGAGGAAGGGCAAAATGAAAAACTGTTTTTT	CASRREEGQNEKLFF
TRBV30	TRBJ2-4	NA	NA	TGTGCCTGGAGTGTCTCCCTGGCGGCCAAAAACATTCAGTACTTC	CAWSVSLAAKNIQYF
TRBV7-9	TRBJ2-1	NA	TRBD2	TGTGCCAGCAGCCAAACTAGCGGGACCAACAATGAGCAGTTCTTC	CASSQTSGTNNEQFF
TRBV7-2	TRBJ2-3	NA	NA	TGTGCCAGCAGCTTCGGCGAGAGTAATACGCAGTATTTT	CASSFGESNTQYF
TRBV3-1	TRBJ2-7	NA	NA	TGTGCCAGCAGTCCGAGACTCACCGGGGTCGAGCAGTACTTC	CASSPRLTGVEQYF
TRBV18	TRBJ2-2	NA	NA	TGTGCCAGCTCACCAAGGGTAGTCTCCACCGGGGAGCTGTTTTTT	CASSPRVVSTGELFF
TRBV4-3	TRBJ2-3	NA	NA	TGCGCCAGCAGCCAAGATCCGGGGGGCACAGATACGCAGTATTTT	CASSQDPGGTDTQYF
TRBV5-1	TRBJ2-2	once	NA	TGCGCCAGCAGCTTGGTAACGAACACCGGGGAGCTGTTTTTT	CASSLVTNTGELFF
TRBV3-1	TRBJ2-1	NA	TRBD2	TGTGCCAGCAGCCAACTAGCGGGAGGGGTCTACAATGAGCAGTTCTTC	CASSQLAGGVYNEQFF
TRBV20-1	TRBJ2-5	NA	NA	TGCAGTGCCCCAGACAACTTCCAAGAGACCCAGTACTTC	CSAPDNFQETQYF